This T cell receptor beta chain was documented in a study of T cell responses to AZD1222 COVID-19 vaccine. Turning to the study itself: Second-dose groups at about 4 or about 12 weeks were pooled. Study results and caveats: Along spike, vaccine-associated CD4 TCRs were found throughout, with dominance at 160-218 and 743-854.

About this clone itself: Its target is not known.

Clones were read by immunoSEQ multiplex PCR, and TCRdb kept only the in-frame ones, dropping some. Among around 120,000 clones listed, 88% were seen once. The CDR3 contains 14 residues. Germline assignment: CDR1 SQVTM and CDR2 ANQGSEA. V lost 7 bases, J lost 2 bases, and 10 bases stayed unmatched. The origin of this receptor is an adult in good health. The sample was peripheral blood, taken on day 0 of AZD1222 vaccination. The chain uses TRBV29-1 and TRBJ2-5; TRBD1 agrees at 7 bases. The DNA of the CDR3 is TGCAGCGCTCAGACAGGGAAAATTCAAGAGACCCAGTACTTC. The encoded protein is CSAQTGKIQETQYF.